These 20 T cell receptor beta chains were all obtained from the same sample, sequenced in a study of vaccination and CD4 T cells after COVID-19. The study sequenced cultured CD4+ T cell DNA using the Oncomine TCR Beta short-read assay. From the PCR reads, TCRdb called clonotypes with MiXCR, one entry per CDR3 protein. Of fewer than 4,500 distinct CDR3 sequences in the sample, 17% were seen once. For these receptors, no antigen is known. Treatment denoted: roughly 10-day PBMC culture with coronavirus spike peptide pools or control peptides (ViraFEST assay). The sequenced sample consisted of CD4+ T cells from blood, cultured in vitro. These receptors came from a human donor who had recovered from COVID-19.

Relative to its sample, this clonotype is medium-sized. The CDR3 region has the DNA TGTGCCAGCAGCCAACTAGCGGGGGGCCAAGAGACCCAGTACTTC. Amino acid sequence: CASSQLAGGQETQYF. The chain carries TRBV5-6 and TRBJ2-5; TRBD2 matches at 12 bases. CDR3 length: 15 amino acids. V shed 4 bases, J shed 1 base, and the junction held 2 bases outside the gene matches. The germline V gene encodes CDR1 SGHDT and CDR2 YYEEEE.

The CDR3 coding sequence is TGTGCCAGCAGTGAAATCCGGGGAGCCTATAATTCACCCCTCCACTTT. Protein sequence: CASSEIRGAYNSPLHF. The chain uses TRBV2 and TRBJ1-6; D call uncertain. The germline V gene encodes CDR1 SNHLY and CDR2 FYNNEI. Trimming shortened V by 2 bases and J by 2 bases, and 10 bases separated the two germline ends. CDR3 size: 16 residues. The whole variable domain, filled in from reference TRBV2 and TRBJ1-6, reads EPEVTQTPSHQVTQMGQEVILRCVPISNHLYFYWYRQILGQKVEFLVSFYNNEISEKSEIFDDQFSVERPDGSNFTLKIRSTKLEDSAMYFCASSEIRGAYNSPLHFGNGTRLTVT.

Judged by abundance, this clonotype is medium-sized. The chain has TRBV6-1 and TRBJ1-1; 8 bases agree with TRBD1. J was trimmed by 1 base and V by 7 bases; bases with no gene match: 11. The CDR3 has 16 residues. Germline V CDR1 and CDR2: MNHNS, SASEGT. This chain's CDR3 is CASTTTGGIRNTEAFF. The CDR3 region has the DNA TGTGCCAGCACCACTACAGGGGGTATAAGGAACACTGAAGCTTTCTTT.

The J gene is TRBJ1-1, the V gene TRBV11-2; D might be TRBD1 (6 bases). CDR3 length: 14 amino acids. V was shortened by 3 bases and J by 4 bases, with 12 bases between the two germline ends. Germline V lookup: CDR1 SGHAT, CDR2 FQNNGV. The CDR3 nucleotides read TGTGCCAGCAGCTTGCTGGGGGGCGGCACTGAAGCTTTCTTT. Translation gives CASSLLGGGTEAFF.

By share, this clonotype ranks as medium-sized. CDR3 nucleotides: TGTGCCAGCAGGCATACTCCTGGGACCCAGTACTTC. As protein: CASRHTPGTQYF. This sequence joins TRBV12-3 or TRBV12-4 and TRBJ2-5; no reliable D call. Trimming pared 6 bases from V and 7 bases from J, leaving 12 bases between. This CDR3 spans 12 amino acids.

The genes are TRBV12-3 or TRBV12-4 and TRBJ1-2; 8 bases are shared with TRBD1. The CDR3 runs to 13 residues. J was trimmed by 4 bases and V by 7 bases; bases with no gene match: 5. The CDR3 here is CASKNRGGYGYTF. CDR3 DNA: TGTGCCAGCAAAAACAGGGGGGGCTATGGCTACACCTTC.

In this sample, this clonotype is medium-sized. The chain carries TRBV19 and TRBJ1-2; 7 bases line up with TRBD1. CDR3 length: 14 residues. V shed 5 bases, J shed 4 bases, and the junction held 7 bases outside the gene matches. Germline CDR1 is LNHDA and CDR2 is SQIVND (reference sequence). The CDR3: CASSPTGDIYGYTF. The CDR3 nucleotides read TGTGCCAGTAGTCCCACAGGGGACATCTATGGCTACACCTTC. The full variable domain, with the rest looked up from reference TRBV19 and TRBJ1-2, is DGGITQSPKYLFRKEGQNVTLSCEQNLNHDAMYWYRQDPGQGLRLIYYSQIVNDFQKGDIAEGYSVSREKKESFPLTVTSAQKNPTAFYLCASSPTGDIYGYTFGSGTRLTVV.

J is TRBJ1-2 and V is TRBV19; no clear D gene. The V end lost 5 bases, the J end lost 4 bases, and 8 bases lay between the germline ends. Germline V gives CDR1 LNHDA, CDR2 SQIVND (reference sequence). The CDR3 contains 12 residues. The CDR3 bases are TGTGCCAGTAGTCGGCAGAGCTATGGCTACACCTTC. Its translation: CASSRQSYGYTF.

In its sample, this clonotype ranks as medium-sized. The CDR3, as DNA: TGTGCCCCCCGGTGGAGCGCGGGGGAGACCCAGTACTTC. Amino acids: CAPRWSAGETQYF. J is TRBJ2-5 and V is TRBV24-1; a possible D gene is TRBD2 (6 bases). There are 13 residues in the CDR3. Germline V gene lookup returns CDR1 KGHDR and CDR2 SFDVKD. The V end was cut by 12 bases, the J end by 5 bases, with 18 bases between.

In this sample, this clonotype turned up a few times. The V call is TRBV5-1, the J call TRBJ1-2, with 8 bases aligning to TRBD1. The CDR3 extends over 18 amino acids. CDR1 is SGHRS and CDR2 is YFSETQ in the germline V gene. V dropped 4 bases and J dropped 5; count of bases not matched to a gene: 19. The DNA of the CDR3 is TGCGCCAGCAGCCAAGCCATCCAGGGGGCAGTGGGATTTTATGGCTACACCTTC. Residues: CASSQAIQGAVGFYGYTF. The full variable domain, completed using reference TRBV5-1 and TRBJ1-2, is KAGVTQTPRYLIKTRGQQVTLSCSPISGHRSVSWYQQTPGQGLQFLFEYFSETQRNKGNFPGRFSGRQFSNSRSEMNVSTLELGDSALYLCASSQAIQGAVGFYGYTFGSGTRLTVV.

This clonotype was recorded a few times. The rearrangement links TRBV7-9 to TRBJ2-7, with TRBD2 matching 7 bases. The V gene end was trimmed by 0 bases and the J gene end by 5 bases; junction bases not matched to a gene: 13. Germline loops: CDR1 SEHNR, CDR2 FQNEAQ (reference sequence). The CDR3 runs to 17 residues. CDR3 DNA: TGTGCCAGCAGCTTAGCCATCGGACGGGGGGAAGTGCACGAGCAGTACTTC. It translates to CASSLAIGRGEVHEQYF.

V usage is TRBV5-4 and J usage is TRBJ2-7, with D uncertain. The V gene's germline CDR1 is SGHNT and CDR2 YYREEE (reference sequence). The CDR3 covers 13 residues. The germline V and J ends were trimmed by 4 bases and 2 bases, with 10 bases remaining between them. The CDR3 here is CASSPDGPYEQYF. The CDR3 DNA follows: TGTGCCAGCAGCCCCGACGGGCCCTACGAGCAGTACTTC.

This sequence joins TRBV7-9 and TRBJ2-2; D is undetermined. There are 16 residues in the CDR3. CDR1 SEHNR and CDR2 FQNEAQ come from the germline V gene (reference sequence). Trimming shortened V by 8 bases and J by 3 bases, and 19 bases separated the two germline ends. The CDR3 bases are TGTGCCAGCGCGAGCGACCGGAACTTTTACACCGGGGAGCTGTTTTTT. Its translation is CASASDRNFYTGELFF.

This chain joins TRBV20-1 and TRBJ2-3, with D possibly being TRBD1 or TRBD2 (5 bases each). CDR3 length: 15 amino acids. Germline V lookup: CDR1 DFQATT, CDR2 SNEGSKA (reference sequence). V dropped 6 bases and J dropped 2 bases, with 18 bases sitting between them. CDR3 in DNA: TGCAGTGCCCAGGGACCCCACGGTAACACAGATACGCAGTATTTT. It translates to CSAQGPHGNTDTQYF.

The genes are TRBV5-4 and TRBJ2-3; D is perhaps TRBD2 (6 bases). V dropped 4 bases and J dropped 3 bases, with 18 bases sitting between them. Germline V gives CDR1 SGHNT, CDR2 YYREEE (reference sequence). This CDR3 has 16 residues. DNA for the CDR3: TGTGCCAGCAGCGAAACTTCTGGGGGGACTACAGATACGCAGTATTTT. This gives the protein CASSETSGGTTDTQYF.

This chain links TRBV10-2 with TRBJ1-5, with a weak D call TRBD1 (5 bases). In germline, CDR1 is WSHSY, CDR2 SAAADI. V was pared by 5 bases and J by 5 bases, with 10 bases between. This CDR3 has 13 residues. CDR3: CASSRTSDQPQHF. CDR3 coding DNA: TGCGCCAGCAGTCGGACATCCGATCAGCCCCAGCATTTT.

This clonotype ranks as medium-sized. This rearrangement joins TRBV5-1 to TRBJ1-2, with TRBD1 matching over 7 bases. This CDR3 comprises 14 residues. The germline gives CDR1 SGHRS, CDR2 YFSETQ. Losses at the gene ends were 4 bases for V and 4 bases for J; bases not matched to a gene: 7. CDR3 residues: CASSQGGEGYGYTF. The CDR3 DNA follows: TGCGCCAGCAGCCAAGGGGGCGAAGGCTATGGCTACACCTTC.

The CDR3 DNA reads as TGTGCCAGCAGCTTATACTCTGGAAACACCATATATTTT. Its translation is CASSLYSGNTIYF. This chain links TRBV7-8 with TRBJ1-3; no definite D call. The CDR3 length is 13 residues. Per germline, CDR1 SGHVS and CDR2 FQNEAQ. V was pared by 2 bases and J by 0 bases, with 2 bases between.

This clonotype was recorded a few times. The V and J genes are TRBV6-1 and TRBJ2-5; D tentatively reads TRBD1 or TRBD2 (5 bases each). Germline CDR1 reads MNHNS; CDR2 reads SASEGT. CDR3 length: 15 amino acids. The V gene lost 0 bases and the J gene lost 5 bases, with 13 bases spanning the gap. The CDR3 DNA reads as TGTGCCAGCAGTGAAGCGCCAGGGAGTCGGGAGACCCAGTACTTC. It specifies CASSEAPGSRETQYF.

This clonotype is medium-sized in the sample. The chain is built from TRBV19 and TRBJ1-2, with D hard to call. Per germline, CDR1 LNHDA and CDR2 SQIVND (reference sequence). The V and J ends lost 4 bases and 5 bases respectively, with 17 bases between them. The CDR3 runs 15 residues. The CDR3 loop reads CASSRLESVGYGYTF. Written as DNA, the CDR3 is TGTGCCAGTAGTAGGCTGGAAAGTGTGGGATATGGCTACACCTTC. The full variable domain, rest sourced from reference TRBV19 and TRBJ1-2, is DGGITQSPKYLFRKEGQNVTLSCEQNLNHDAMYWYRQDPGQGLRLIYYSQIVNDFQKGDIAEGYSVSREKKESFPLTVTSAQKNPTAFYLCASSRLESVGYGYTFGSGTRLTVV.